This T cell receptor beta chain was recovered during a study of T cell responses to AZD1222 COVID-19 vaccine. This clone came up a few times. Its antigen is undetermined. Germline CDR1 SNHLY, CDR2 FYNNEI. The CDR3 has 16 amino acids. V was clipped by 6 bases and J by 0 bases, with 18 bases between them. Study-wide results and limits: A reported finding is that nearly half of spike-specific TCRs target unmutated variant regions.

Second doses were pooled across both intervals (about 4 or about 12 weeks). The data were produced by immunoSEQ multiplex PCR, yet TCRdb's version contains in-frame clones alone and is incomplete. This table has 13,000 or so clones, 70% to 85% appearing once. This receptor was obtained from an adult who received the AZD1222 COVID-19 vaccine. This specimen was peripheral blood, taken 28 days after the second AZD1222 dose. The chain couples TRBV2 to TRBJ2-7; D is unresolved. CDR3 DNA: TGTGCCAGCAGGGCCCAAACACGAGACCTCTCCTACGAGCAGTACTTC. It translates to CASRAQTRDLSYEQYF.